The present entry profiles one TCR beta chain with its context. Its antigen remains unidentified. The germline V gene has CDR1 SGDLS and CDR2 YYNGEE. V shed 0 bases and J 0 bases; nucleotides not matched to a gene: 0. This CDR3 is built from 16 residues. This entry is derived from a study of cytomegalovirus exposure and HLA in healthy donors. The study, taken as a whole, reports: Most TCR sequences showed up rarely, but some public TCRs showed up in many donors.

Vbeta (60) and Jbeta (13) primers were used in the PCR. This table comes from immunoSEQ multiplex PCR, and its TCRdb copy is limited to in-frame clones, with some not included. The sample has about 180,000 clones; almost 80% are singletons. The sequenced sample was PBMCs. The source of this sequence is a man aged 35 to 55 in good health and CMV-seropositive. The chain employs TRBV9 and TRBJ2-2, with 9 bases matching TRBD2. The CDR3 DNA reads TGTGCCAGCAGCGTAGAGCGGGGGGCGAACACCGGGGAGCTGTTTTTT. Protein: CASSVERGANTGELFF.